This T cell receptor beta chain originates from a study of T-cell reconstitution after alpha-beta-depleted transplantation in children. Study observations and caveats: It was surviving recipient T cells and thymic progenitors that gave some patients high TCRbeta diversity at day 60. Most T-cell counts and diversity one year after the transplant came from T cells that were newly produced.

This clonotype was seen a handful of times. The antigen is not known. It was with unique molecular identifiers that the TCRbeta library was prepared. TCRdb fed the PCR reads into MiXCR, producing one record per CDR3 protein. The sample lists around 100,000 distinct CDR3 sequences; 10% were seen once. This specimen was PBMCs, taken before TCRalphabeta/CD19-depleted stem cell transplant. The TCR originated in a boy aged 2 to 10 with acute lymphoblastic leukemia, due to receive a stem cell transplant.

CDR3 region: CSATEQGQVNHEQYF. CDR3 DNA sequence: TGCAGTGCAACCGAACAAGGACAGGTCAATCACGAGCAGTACTTC. V is TRBV20-1 and J is TRBJ2-7; 7 positions agree with TRBD1. With V trimmed by 6 bases and J by 5 bases, 16 bases remained unmatched. CDR3 length: 15 amino acids. Looked up from germline, CDR1 is DFQATT and CDR2 is SNEGSKA (reference sequence).